This T cell receptor beta chain comes out of a study of blood T cells in healthy people across ages. Study background: Capturing about one barcoded beta molecule per two T cells was achieved by template switching.

A sample-barcoded 5' primer and a J-beta primer mix were used in a second PCR of about 6 to 12 cycles. A single record per CDR3 protein comes from TCRdb applying MiXCR to the 5' RACE reads. This table has 980,000 or so distinct CDR3 sequences, under 50% appearing once. CDR1 and CDR2 from the germline V gene are SGHRS and YFSETQ. CDR3 size: 14 residues. V dropped 1 base and J dropped 4 bases, with 11 bases sitting between them. The sequenced sample was blood. The source of this sequence is a man in his thirties or forties in good health. The chain links TRBV5-1 to TRBJ1-2; D not certain. The CDR3 here is CASSLRCGVYGYTF. The CDR3, as DNA: TGCGCCAGCAGCTTGCGTTGCGGGGTCTATGGCTACACCTTC.